The T cell receptor (beta chain) described here comes from a study of radiation and T cells in renal cell carcinoma. There are 17 residues in the CDR3. Unmatched junction bases numbered 9, after V lost 2 bases and J lost 1 base. Germline assignment: CDR1 ENHRY and CDR2 SYGVKD. Time point meaning: blood 2 weeks post-SBRT. Treatment of the sample: 15 Gy SBRT to primary tumor, nephrectomy 4 weeks later. Sequencing used immunoSEQ multiplex PCR; TCRdb keeps in-frame clones, though not all of them. Altogether 120,000 or so clones are present, 85% to 90% being singletons, with the ten largest covering nearly 6%.

The TCR was taken from a woman aged 70-85 years with renal cell carcinoma. The chain joins TRBV10-3 to TRBJ2-3; 7 nucleotides match TRBD2. The input for sequencing was blood, taken from a patient whose treatment included radiotherapy and nephrectomy. CDR3 protein: CAISETNGLGGTDTQYF. CDR3 bases: TGTGCCATCAGTGAGACTAACGGACTAGGGGGCACAGATACGCAGTATTTT.